This T cell receptor (beta chain) was recovered during a study of beta chain features in type 1 diabetes. Across the study: Comparable age, gender and cell yields were observed in patients relative to healthy donors. Study results and caveats: For patients, the naive, central memory and Treg TCRB repertoires appeared more alike than for healthy donors. Patients with Type 1 diabetes showed moderately but significantly shorter TCRB CDR3s in all four CD4+ subsets. VDJ junctions in type 1 diabetes patients carried more deletions and fewer insertions.

Each of the sorted populations had a purity greater than 98%. The V segment lost 5 bases and the J segment 3 bases; nucleotides outside the gene matches: 8. Germline V lookup: CDR1 SGHAT, CDR2 FQNNGV. There are 15 residues in the CDR3. The isolated RNA, all of it, was reverse transcribed, so expressed TCRB transcripts were what got sequenced. Clones were read by immunoSEQ multiplex PCR, and TCRdb kept only the in-frame ones, dropping some. This table has around 97,000 clones, 28% appearing once. This clone was counted a few times. The antigen is undetermined. The chain uses TRBV11-2 and TRBJ2-3, with TRBD1 identical over 7 bases. This TCR came from a woman aged 18-30 years with type 1 diabetes. The material sequenced was central memory CD4+ T cells from blood. CDR3 nucleotide sequence: TGTGCCAGCAGCGCCACCGGGACAGCAACAGATACGCAGTATTTT. It specifies CASSATGTATDTQYF. The variable domain in full, completed from reference TRBV11-2 and TRBJ2-3, reads EAGVAQSPRYKIIEKRQSVAFWCNPISGHATLYWYQQILGQGPKLLIQFQNNGVVDDSQLPKDRFSAERLKGVDSTLKIQPAKLEDSAVYLCASSATGTATDTQYFGPGTRLTVL.